The 10 T cell receptor beta chains given below trace back to one sample, sequenced in a study of graft-versus-host responses after intestinal transplantation. The antigens for these receptors are not known. Some clones are missing from TCRdb's copy, which holds only in-frame ones; the method was immunoSEQ multiplex PCR. This table has roughly 99,000 clones, approximately 88% appearing once. The sequences come from unstimulated CD4+ T cells sorted from spleen or lymph node cells, collected before transplant. Every receptor here comes from a human donor who was the organ donor for an intestinal transplant.

This clone was seen a handful of times. Other DNA sequences in this sample translate to the same CDR3. V usage is TRBV7-9 and J usage is TRBJ2-7; no reliable D call. The V and J ends lost 5 bases and 3 bases respectively, with 5 bases between them. The germline V gene has CDR1 SEHNR and CDR2 FQNEAQ (reference sequence). CDR3 length: 11 residues. In nucleotides, the CDR3 is TGTGCCAGCAGCGTCAGCTACGAGCAGTACTTC. Translated: CASSVSYEQYF.

The rearrangement links TRBV2 to TRBJ2-5; 8 bases line up with TRBD2. V shed 4 bases, J shed 1 base, and the junction held 5 bases outside the gene matches. CDR1 and CDR2 from the germline V gene are SNHLY and FYNNEI. CDR3 size: 15 residues. The CDR3 loop reads CASSGRGTSQETQYF. CDR3 coding DNA: TGTGCCAGCAGTGGCCGTGGGACTAGCCAAGAGACCCAGTACTTC.

This CDR3 is CSGAVNYGYTF. DNA for the CDR3: TGCAGCGGGGCAGTTAACTATGGCTACACCTTC. The V call is TRBV29-1, the J call TRBJ1-2; D ambiguous. From germline, CDR1 is SQVTM and CDR2 ANQGSEA. CDR3 length: 11 residues. V was trimmed by 7 bases and J by 1 base, leaving 7 bases between them.

Only a few counts were recorded for this clone. V is TRBV6-1 and J is TRBJ2-2, with D perhaps TRBD1 (6 bases). This CDR3 region has 16 residues. Trimming cost V 2 bases and J 1 base, with 11 bases left between them. Germline values: CDR1 MNHNS, CDR2 SASEGT. The CDR3 sequence: CASSEFGGVNTGELFF. For the CDR3, the DNA is TGTGCCAGCAGTGAATTTGGGGGCGTGAACACCGGGGAGCTGTTTTTT.

The chain has TRBV6-5 and TRBJ1-1; unclear D gene. Deletions cut 2 bases from V and 11 bases from J, with 9 bases between. This CDR3 is built from 11 residues. Germline-derived CDR1 and CDR2 are MNHEY and SVGAGI. This chain's CDR3 is CASSYERRAFF. In DNA form, the CDR3 reads TGTGCCAGCAGTTACGAGCGTAGGGCTTTCTTT.

The chain combines TRBV7-9 with TRBJ2-5, with D perhaps matching TRBD1 (6 bases). The CDR3 consists of 17 residues. Trimming shortened V by 4 bases and J by 1 base, and 19 bases separated the two germline ends. The germline CDR1 and CDR2 sequences are SEHNR and FQNEAQ (reference sequence). The CDR3 spells CASSSFPRQELQETQYF. CDR3 in DNA: TGTGCCAGCAGCTCTTTTCCCCGACAGGAACTCCAAGAGACCCAGTACTTC.

The gene calls are TRBV5-1 and TRBJ2-1, with TRBD2 identical over 7 bases. Germline CDR1 SGHRS, CDR2 YFSETQ. The V gene end was trimmed by 5 bases and the J gene end by 9 bases; junction bases not matched to a gene: 17. The CDR3 totals 16 residues. The CDR3 nucleotides are TGCGCCAGCAGTCCCTCCTGGGCGGGACTACGTCTTGAGCAGTTCTTC. Translating it yields CASSPSWAGLRLEQFF.

The rearrangement uses TRBV11-2 and TRBJ2-1; D is possibly TRBD1 (5 bases). CDR1 is SGHAT, CDR2 FQNNGV, per germline. The CDR3 runs 16 residues. The V gene lost 2 bases and the J gene lost 8 bases, with 19 bases spanning the gap. This CDR3 reads CASSLRWTLPVYEQFF. The CDR3 DNA reads as TGTGCCAGCAGCTTACGGTGGACACTGCCTGTATATGAGCAGTTCTTC.

The chain combines TRBV5-4 with TRBJ2-2; D is tentatively TRBD1 or TRBD2 (5 bases each). The ends were cut back, 3 bases at V and 4 bases at J, with 13 bases in the middle. The CDR3 is 15 amino acids. CDR1 is SGHNT, CDR2 YYREEE, per germline (reference sequence). In nucleotides, the CDR3 is TGTGCCAGCAGCTCCCGGGGACGGGGCACCGGGGAGCTGTTTTTT. Its translation is CASSSRGRGTGELFF.

The V gene is TRBV9, the J gene TRBJ1-2, with a tentative D call TRBD1 (5 bases). The CDR3 extends over 14 amino acids. The V end was cut by 0 bases, the J end by 2 bases, with 8 bases between. The germline V gene has CDR1 SGDLS and CDR2 YYNGEE. The DNA for the CDR3 is TGTGCCAGCAGCGTAGGGGGACTGAACTATGGCTACACCTTC. It encodes CASSVGGLNYGYTF. Full variable domain (remainder filled in from reference TRBV9 and TRBJ1-2): DSGVTQTPKHLITATGQRVTLRCSPRSGDLSVYWYQQSLDQGLQFLIQYYNGEERAKGNILERFSAQQFPDLHSELNLSSLELGDSALYFCASSVGGLNYGYTFGSGTRLTVV.